This TCR beta chain was recorded in a study of T cell responses to AZD1222 COVID-19 vaccine. Study-wide results and caveats: Among the donors, most were white British and more were female, and clonal diversity was possibly underestimated. Spike-specific TCR breadth rose after two AZD1222 doses, and depth rose as well. Seropositive AZD1222 recipients at baseline numbered only five or six.

This CDR3 is built from 13 residues. V lost 4 bases and J lost 12, with 19 bases in between. Germline loops: CDR1 SGHTA, CDR2 FQGNSA. TCRdb's copy holds only in-frame clones and misses some; the assay was immunoSEQ multiplex PCR. The data contain 100,000 to 150,000 clones, about nine tenths of them singletons. As for this clone: Antigen: not known.

The clonotype originates from an adult in good health. V gene TRBV7-2 combines with J gene TRBJ2-7; D may be TRBD1 (6 bases). The source was peripheral blood, collected on day 0 of AZD1222 vaccination. CDR3 DNA: TGTGCCAGCAGCTCCTTGACAGGTCTCGTTTTGTACTTC. As protein: CASSSLTGLVLYF.